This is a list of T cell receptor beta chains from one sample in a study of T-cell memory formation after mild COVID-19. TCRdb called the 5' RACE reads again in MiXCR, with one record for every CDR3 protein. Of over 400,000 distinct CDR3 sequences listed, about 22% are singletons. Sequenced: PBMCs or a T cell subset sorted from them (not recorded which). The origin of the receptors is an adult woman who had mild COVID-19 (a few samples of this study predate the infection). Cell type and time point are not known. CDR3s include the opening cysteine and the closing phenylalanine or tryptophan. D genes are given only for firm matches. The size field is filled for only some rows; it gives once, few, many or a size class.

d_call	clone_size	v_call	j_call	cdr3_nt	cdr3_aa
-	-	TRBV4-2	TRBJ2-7	TGTGCCAGCAGCCAAGAGGTCCGTACAGCGTATCGACCCACGGGGAACGAGCAGTACTTC	CASSQEVRTAYRPTGNEQYF
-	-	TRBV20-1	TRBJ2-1	TGCAGTGCTAGAAGACAGGGTCGGCAATTGGGGGGGGAGCAGTTCTTC	CSARRQGRQLGGEQFF
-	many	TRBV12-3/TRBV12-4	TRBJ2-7	TGTGCCAGCAGCACTCCTTCCTACGAGCAGTACTTC	CASSTPSYEQYF
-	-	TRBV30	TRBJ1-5	TGTGCCTGGAGTGTAGGCACGAATCAGCCCCAGCATTTT	CAWSVGTNQPQHF
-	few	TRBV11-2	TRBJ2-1	TGTGCCAGCAGCTATCTTTGGGGGAGGGGGCGAGGCTCCTACAATGAGCAGTTCTTC	CASSYLWGRGRGSYNEQFF
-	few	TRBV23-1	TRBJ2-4	TGCGCCAGCAGTCAAGCCTTACAAAACATTCAGTACTTC	CASSQALQNIQYF
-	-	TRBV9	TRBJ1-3	TGTGCCAGCAGCGTAGGCCGTACCGGACCCCGAAATCGAAACACCATATATTTT	CASSVGRTGPRNRNTIYF
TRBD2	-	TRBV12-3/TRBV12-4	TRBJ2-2	TGTGCCAGCAGAACAAGCGGGAAGAACACCGGGGAGCTGTTTTTT	CASRTSGKNTGELFF
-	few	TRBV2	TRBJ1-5	TGTGCCAGCCAAGATTGGAGAGGGCCTCGAAATCAGCCCCAGCATTTT	CASQDWRGPRNQPQHF
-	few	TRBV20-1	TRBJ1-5	TGCAGTGCTACCGGTTTGGGCAATCAGCCCCAGCATTTT	CSATGLGNQPQHF
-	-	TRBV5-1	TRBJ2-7	TGCGCCAGCAGCTTCGGGGCCGATGCCTACGAGCAGTACTTC	CASSFGADAYEQYF
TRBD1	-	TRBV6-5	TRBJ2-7	TGTGCCAGCACTCAGGGGGCAGGGAATTCCTACGAGCAGTACTTC	CASTQGAGNSYEQYF
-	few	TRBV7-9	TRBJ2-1	TGTGCCAGCAGCTTAGCGGAGAGCTCCTACAATGAGCAGTTCTTC	CASSLAESSYNEQFF
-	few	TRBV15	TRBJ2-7	TGTGCCACCAGCATGAATACCTACGAGCAGTACTTC	CATSMNTYEQYF
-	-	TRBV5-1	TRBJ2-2	TGCGCCAGCAAAAGGGAGGCGGCCGGGGAGCTGTTTTTT	CASKREAAGELFF
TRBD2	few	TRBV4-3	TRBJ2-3	TGCGCCAGCAGCCAAGATCCCGGGACTAGCGGGAGGGCCACAGATACGCAGTATTTT	CASSQDPGTSGRATDTQYF
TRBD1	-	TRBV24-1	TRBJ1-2	TGTGCCACCAGTGAGGACAGGGTCGACTATGGCTACACCTTC	CATSEDRVDYGYTF
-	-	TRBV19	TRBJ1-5	TGTGCCAGTCAGGGGCCCAATCAGCCCCAGCATTTT	CASQGPNQPQHF
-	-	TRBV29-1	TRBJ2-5	TGCAGCGTTGAATTGGCGGACCGAGGTGTGGGGACCCAGTACTTC	CSVELADRGVGTQYF
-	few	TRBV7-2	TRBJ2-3	TGTGCCAGCAGTTGGGGGAAAACAGATACGCAGTATTTT	CASSWGKTDTQYF
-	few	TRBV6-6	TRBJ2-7	TGTGCCAGCAGTTACTCGGGGGAGTACGAGCAGTACTTC	CASSYSGEYEQYF
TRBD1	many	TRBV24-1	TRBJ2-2	TGTGCCACCAGTGACCGACAGGGTATCTCGACCACCGGGGAGCTGTTTTTT	CATSDRQGISTTGELFF
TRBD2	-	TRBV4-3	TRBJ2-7	TGCGCCAGCAGCCAAGATTTAGGACTAGCGGGAGTTCACCACGAGCAGTACTTC	CASSQDLGLAGVHHEQYF
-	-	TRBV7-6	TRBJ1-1	TGTGCCAGCAGCTTACAACAGCTGAACACTGAAGCTTTCTTT	CASSLQQLNTEAFF
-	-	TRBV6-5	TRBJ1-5	TGTGCCAGCAGCCAGACCGATTGGGCGCAGCCCCAGCATTTT	CASSQTDWAQPQHF
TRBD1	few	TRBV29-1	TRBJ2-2	TGCAGCGTTGAAGGGTTCGGGACAGGGCCCACCGGGGAGCTGTTTTTT	CSVEGFGTGPTGELFF
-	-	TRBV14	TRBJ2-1	TGTGCCAGCAGCCAAGGACAGGTACGTCGGAGTGAGCAGTTCTTC	CASSQGQVRRSEQFF
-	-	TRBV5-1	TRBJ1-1	TGCGCCAGCAGCTCGCCCCCGGCGGCTGAAGCTTTCTTT	CASSSPPAAEAFF
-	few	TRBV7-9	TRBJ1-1	TGTGCCAGCAGCTCTTGGGATCTACGGAGGGTGGCTTTCTTT	CASSSWDLRRVAFF